The entry below gives a single T cell receptor (beta chain) sequence along with its context. This entry belongs to a study of blood T cell repertoires in COVID-19. At the level of the study: Acute and convalescent COVID-19 samples came from the United States, Italy and Spain. Sample material is recorded as cDNA or gDNA derived from T cells, B-cell-depleted T cells, or PBMCs.

Profiling relied on immunoSEQ multiplex PCR, and the TCRdb table lists in-frame clones only, not all of them. Of more than 250,000 clones in the sample, around 86% were seen once. Germline V lookup: CDR1 LGHNA, CDR2 YSLEER. The CDR3 extends over 14 amino acids. Trimming removed 0 bases at V and 4 bases at J, with 10 bases between. The specimen was peripheral blood. This receptor was taken from a woman aged 45-65 years with acute or convalescent COVID-19. The rearrangement uses TRBV4-3 and TRBJ2-7; weak D call: TRBD2 (5 bases). CDR3 residues: CASSQEAAAYEQYF. CDR3 nucleotide sequence: TGCGCCAGCAGCCAAGAAGCGGCAGCGTACGAGCAGTACTTC.